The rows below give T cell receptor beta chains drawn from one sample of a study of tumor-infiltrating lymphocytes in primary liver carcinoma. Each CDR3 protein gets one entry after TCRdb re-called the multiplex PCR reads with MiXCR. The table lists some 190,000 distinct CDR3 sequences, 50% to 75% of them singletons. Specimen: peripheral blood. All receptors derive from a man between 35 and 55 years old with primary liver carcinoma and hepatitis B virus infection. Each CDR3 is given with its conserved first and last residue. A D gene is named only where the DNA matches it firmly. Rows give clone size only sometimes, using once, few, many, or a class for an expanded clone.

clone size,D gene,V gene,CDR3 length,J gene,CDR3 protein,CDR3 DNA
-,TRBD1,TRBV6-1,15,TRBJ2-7,CASSEPAGGLSEQYF,TGTGCCAGCAGTGAGCCGGCAGGGGGTCTCAGCGAGCAGTACTTC
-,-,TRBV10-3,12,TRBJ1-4,CAISERREKLFF,TGCGCCATCAGTGAGAGGCGTGAAAAACTGTTTTTT
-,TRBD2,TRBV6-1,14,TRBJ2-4,CASSVNRRDYEHYF,TGTGCCAGCAGTGTTAACCGCAGGGACTACGAGCACTACTTC
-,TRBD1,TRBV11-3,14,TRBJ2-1,CASSTGQGSNEQFF,TGTGCCAGCAGCACTGGACAGGGGAGTAATGAGCAGTTCTTC
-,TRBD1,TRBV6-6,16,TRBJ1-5,CVSSYSLGAPGQPQHF,TGTGTCAGCAGTTACTCGCTTGGGGCCCCGGGACAGCCCCAGCATTTC
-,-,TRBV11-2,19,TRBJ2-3,CASSPGQFFYLPARSTQYF,TGTGCCAGCAGCCCAGGACAGTTCTTCTATTTGCCTGCAAGGAGTACACAGTATTTT
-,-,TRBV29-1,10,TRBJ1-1,CNAQDTEAFF,TGCAACGCCCAAGATACTGAAGCTTTCTTT
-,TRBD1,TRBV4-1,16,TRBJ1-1,CASGYTRGQQNTEAFF,TGCGCCAGCGGCTACACGAGGGGACAGCAGAACACTGAAGCTTTCTTT
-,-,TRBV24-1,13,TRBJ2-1,CATSDLIEGEQFF,TGTGCCACCAGTGATTTGATCGAGGGTGAGCAGTTCTTC
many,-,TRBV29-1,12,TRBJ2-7,CSVVGVSYEQYF,TGCAGCGTTGTAGGTGTCTCCTACGAGCAGTACTTC
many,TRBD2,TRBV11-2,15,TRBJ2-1,CASSYTSGVYNEQFF,TGTGCCAGCAGCTATACTAGCGGGGTTTACAATGAGCAGTTCTTC
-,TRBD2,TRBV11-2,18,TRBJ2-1,CDSSLGGLAGGPHNEQFF,TGTGACAGCAGCTTAGGGGGACTAGCGGGAGGGCCCCACAATGAGCAGTTCTTC
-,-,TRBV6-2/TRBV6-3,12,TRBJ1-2,CASRETVYGYTF,TGTGCCAGCAGGGAGACAGTCTATGGCTACACCTTC
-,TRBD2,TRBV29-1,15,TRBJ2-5,CSVPETSTSGRTQYF,TGCAGCGTACCCGAGACTAGCACCTCCGGGAGGACCCAGTACTTC
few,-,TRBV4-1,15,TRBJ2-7,CASSPGTESFYEQYF,TGCGCCAGCAGCCCCGGGACGGAGAGCTTCTACGAGCAGTACTTC
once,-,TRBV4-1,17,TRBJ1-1,CTSSHVPGRSMNTEAFF,TGCACCAGCAGCCATGTTCCGGGACGGTCCATGAACACTGAAGCTTTCTTT
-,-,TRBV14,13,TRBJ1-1,CAGSQRWAVGAFF,-
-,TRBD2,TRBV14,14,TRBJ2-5,CASSYGTTTETQYF,TGTGCCAGCAGCTACGGGACTACGACCGAGACCCAGTACTTC
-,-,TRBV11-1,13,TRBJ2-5,CASWRTGGETQYF,TGTGCCAGCTGGCGGACCGGGGGCGAGACCCAGTACTTC
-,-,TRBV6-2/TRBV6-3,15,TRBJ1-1,CASSYRYRAGTEAFF,TGTGCCAGCAGTTACCGTTACAGGGCGGGGACTGAAGCTTTCTTT
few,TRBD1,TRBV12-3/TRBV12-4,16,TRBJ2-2,CAIRKPGQGASGELFF,TGTGCCATCAGGAAGCCGGGACAGGGGGCGTCCGGGGAGCTGTTTTTT
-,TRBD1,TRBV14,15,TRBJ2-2,CASSPRTGIFGELFF,TGTGCCAGCAGCCCCCGGACAGGGATCTTCGGGGAGCTGTTTTTT
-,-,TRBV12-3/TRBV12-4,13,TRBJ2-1,CASSFEIVDEQFF,TGTGCCAGCAGTTTCGAGATAGTTGATGAGCAGTTCTTC
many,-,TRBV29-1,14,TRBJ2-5,CSVPLARGQETQYF,TGCAGCGTCCCCCTCGCCAGGGGACAAGAGACCCAGTACTTC